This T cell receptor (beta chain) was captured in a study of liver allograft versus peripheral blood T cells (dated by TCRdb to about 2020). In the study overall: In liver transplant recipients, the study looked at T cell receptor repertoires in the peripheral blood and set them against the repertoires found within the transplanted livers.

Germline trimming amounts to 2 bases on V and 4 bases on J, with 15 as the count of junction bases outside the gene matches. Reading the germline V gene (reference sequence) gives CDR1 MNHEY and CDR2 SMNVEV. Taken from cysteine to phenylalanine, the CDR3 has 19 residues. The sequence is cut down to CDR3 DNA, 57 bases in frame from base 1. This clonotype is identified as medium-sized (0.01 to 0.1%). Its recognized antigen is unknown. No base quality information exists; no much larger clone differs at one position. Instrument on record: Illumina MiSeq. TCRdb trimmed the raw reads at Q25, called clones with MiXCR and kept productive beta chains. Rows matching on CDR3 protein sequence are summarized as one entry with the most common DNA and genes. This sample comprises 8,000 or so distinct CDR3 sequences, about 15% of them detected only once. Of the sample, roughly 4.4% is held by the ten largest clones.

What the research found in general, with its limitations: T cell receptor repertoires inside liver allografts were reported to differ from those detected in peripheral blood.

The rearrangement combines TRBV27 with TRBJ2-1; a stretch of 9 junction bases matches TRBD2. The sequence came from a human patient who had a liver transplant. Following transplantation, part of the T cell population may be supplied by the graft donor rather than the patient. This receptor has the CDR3 CASSLGGGRGLGPYNEQFF. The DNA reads TGTGCCAGCAGTTTAGGGGGCGGGAGGGGGCTAGGACCTTACAATGAGCAGTTCTTC.